This T cell receptor (beta chain) derives from a study of PD-1 blockade in classical Hodgkin lymphoma (dated by TCRdb to the early 2020s). As for the study more broadly: Nivolumab dosing was 3 mg/kg intravenously every 2 weeks, continuing until either disease progression or unacceptable toxicity. The study used TCR beta sequencing and CyTOF to define a peripheral blood immune signature of response to PD-1 blockade in classical Hodgkin lymphoma. General study outcomes and caveats: Diversity was lower in patients who began nivolumab less than 1 year after ASCT, so these patients were left out of later analyses to avoid confounding by immune reconstitution. Baseline diversity similar to that of newly diagnosed patients was observed in trial patients achieving complete response, whereas significantly lower diversity was observed in partial responders and progressors. The study covered only a single clinical trial cohort, and the causes of the repertoire differences, possibly disease activity or prior therapy, were still not defined. Baseline TCR diversity was reported to be lower in newly diagnosed patients than in healthy donors and to be lower still in relapsed/refractory patients. By C4D1, a significant rise was seen in CD4+ TCR diversity but not in CD8+ TCR diversity (p=0.0027 vs p=0.16), and the rise was most apparent among complete responders (p=0.02).

About this clone: Its antigen specificity is not known. Qualities for individual bases were not recorded, and no much larger clone is one base off.

Genomic DNA was isolated using the Qiagen DNeasy kit from unsorted PBMCs as well as from negatively selected CD4+ and CD8+ fractions. Using primers that anneal to V and J segments, immunoSEQ multiplex PCR amplified the TCR beta CDR3 regions. A synthetic immune receptor repertoire was used to minimize amplification bias, and any remaining bias was removed computationally after sequencing. The paper's processing steps were these. Repertoire diversity was quantified as the Shannon entropy index using custom Python scripts. Unsorted, CD4+ and CD8+ repertoires were analyzed separately, except in combined analyses where CD4+ and CD8+ sequences were merged in silico. Clonal expansion was defined as a frequency increase of at least 2-fold after treatment compared with C1D1, and clones undetected at baseline were assigned a pseudocount of 0.5. Clones with 0 or 1 copy at C1D1 were defined as singleton clones, while clones with 2 or more copies were defined as non-singleton clones. Clones expanded in unsorted samples were annotated as CD4+, CD8+ or unknown by matching protein sequences in sorted samples from the same patient. Diversity changes from C1D1 to C4D1 were tested in paired samples using Wilcoxon tests. In TCRdb, the immuneACCESS table is reduced to in-frame sequences with V and J assigned. These tables do not hold every clone; where another copy was compared, an unresolved V gene accounts for under half, and the others remain unexplained. V, J and clone size are taken as reported in that table, and D and trimming were inferred from the DNA itself. For this sample there are about 98,000 clones; around 81% appear just once. Roughly 16% of the sample belongs to the ten largest clones.

Sample time point, as interpreted from the label and publication: cycle 2 day 1 (C2D1) of nivolumab. Relapse after autologous stem cell transplantation had occurred in all trial patients, and cohorts A, B and C were distinguished by prior brentuximab vedotin exposure. The trial cohort included 55 to 65 patients with relapsed/refractory classical Hodgkin lymphoma, and each patient had a best overall response of complete response, partial response or progressive disease. In the multi-cohort phase II CheckMate 205 trial, trial patients received single-agent nivolumab. Best overall response was determined by an independent review committee according to the 2007 International Working Group response criteria. Trial PBMCs were collected immediately before nivolumab initiation (C1D1) and during therapy at cycle 2 day 1 and cycle 4 day 1. Peripheral blood was collected in 8 mL Vacutainer Cell Preparation Tubes, from which PBMCs were isolated by centrifugation and then cryopreserved.

From cysteine to phenylalanine, the CDR3 is 14 amino acids long. This entry keeps only the CDR3 DNA: 42 bases, framed from base 1. CDR1 SGHRS and CDR2 YFSETQ are derived from the germline V gene. The germline V end is reduced by 3 bases and the J end by 4 bases; junction bases left unmatched: 6. The receptor was derived from a human donor with classical Hodgkin lymphoma. This chain joins TRBV5-1 to TRBJ2-5, and 7 bases in between align with TRBD1. The source was peripheral blood mononuclear cells (PBMCs), collected before the second cycle of nivolumab. The CDR3 here reads CASSWTGLGETQYF. The nucleotides read TGCGCCAGCAGCTGGACAGGTCTGGGAGAGACCCAGTACTTC.